This T cell receptor beta chain was identified in a study of molecular identifiers for immune sequencing clone quantification. Study in general: Split five ways in replicates, RNA from roughly 20,000 or 100,000 naive CD8 cells had four portions sequenced.

Whole-study findings and limits: Clonotypes topping 20 RNA copies carried over 99% of effector molecules but under 1% of naive ones.

Trimming cost V 3 bases and J 5 bases; bases outside gene matches: 5. The CDR3 is 16 amino acids. The germline gives CDR1 SGDLS, CDR2 YYNGEE. This clonotype has more than one count but fewer than ten. Antigen unknown. As previously described, bulk TCR libraries were made using listed TCR primers. TCRdb passed the PCR reads through MiXCR, listing each CDR3 protein once. The sample lists approximately 97,000 distinct CDR3 sequences, 20% to 25% occurring once. Naive CD8 T cells were picked out by sorting for CD8+CD4-CCR7+CD45RA+. The chain recombines TRBV9 with TRBJ2-1, with TRBD2 identical over 13 bases. The clonotype was recovered from a human donor in good health. Some libraries in this study had Jurkat cell RNA spiked in. The sample comprised naive CD8+ T cells from blood, with Jurkat cell RNA spiked in. Described subset: FACS-sorted CD8+CD4-CCR7+CD45RA+ naive T cells. The CDR3 reads CASSGGTSGIHNEQFF. The CDR3 DNA follows: TGTGCCAGCAGCGGAGGGACTAGCGGGATCCACAATGAGCAGTTCTTC. Supplemented by reference TRBV9 and TRBJ2-1, the full variable domain reads DSGVTQTPKHLITATGQRVTLRCSPRSGDLSVYWYQQSLDQGLQFLIQYYNGEERAKGNILERFSAQQFPDLHSELNLSSLELGDSALYFCASSGGTSGIHNEQFFGPGTRLTVL.